This is a list of T cell receptor beta chains from one sample in a study of control samples from healthy donors and cancer patients. Assay used: immunoSEQ multiplex PCR; TCRdb lists only in-frame clones, some missing. The sample holds around 160,000 clones, 80% to 95% seen once. The sequencing input was blood. The receptors were gathered from a man aged 18-30 years in good health. Both conserved end residues are trimmed from each CDR3. A D gene is named only where the DNA matches it firmly. Not all rows give a size; the values are once, few, many and, for expanded clones, a class.

TRBV7-2	once	TRBJ1-3	TRBD1	ASSLPRGTGVAGNTIY
TRBV27	NA	TRBJ2-1	TRBD1	ASSPRRDRVDNEQF
TRBV30	NA	TRBJ1-2	NA	AWTKGSGYT
TRBV12-1	once	TRBJ1-4	NA	ASSLRRKLF
TRBV7-9	NA	TRBJ2-7	NA	ASSSPGEQY
TRBV5-4	NA	TRBJ1-3	NA	ASRPGGTENTIY
TRBV3-1/TRBV3-2	NA	TRBJ2-2	NA	ASSPIRAGELF
TRBV4-1	NA	TRBJ1-2	NA	ASSQVGQDGYT
TRBV13	NA	TRBJ2-1	NA	ASSSLGSYNEQF
TRBV7-9	NA	TRBJ2-5	TRBD1	ASSRDRGILGQETQY
TRBV18	NA	TRBJ1-3	NA	ASSPSQVSSGGNTIY
TRBV19	NA	TRBJ1-4	NA	ASSIGPGTSAKKLF
TRBV29-1	NA	TRBJ2-5	TRBD1	SVDRQGEGETQY
TRBV11-2	NA	TRBJ2-2	NA	ASSLVLATTGELF
TRBV4-1	NA	TRBJ2-1	NA	ASSQGAGPNEQF
TRBV11-2	NA	TRBJ2-3	NA	ASSLWTDSDTQY
TRBV20-1	NA	TRBJ1-2	NA	SARGPYGYT
TRBV6-5	few	TRBJ1-6	TRBD1	ASGTGDSPLH